The present TCR beta chain was sequenced within a study of blood T cells in healthy people across ages. A second PCR of 7 to 11 cycles used a sample-barcoded 5' primer and a J-beta primer mix. The template-switch adaptor was a 5' adaptor with 12 random nucleotides. It tagged each cDNA molecule. TCRdb reanalysed the 5' RACE reads using MiXCR and keeps one entry per CDR3 protein. The sample lists about 940,000 distinct CDR3 sequences; around 49% were seen once. This CDR3 is 15 amino acids long. Trimming shortened V by 3 bases and J by 0 bases, and 9 bases separated the two germline ends. As concerns this clonotype: Its antigen is still unknown.

The donors, healthy Caucasians from Russia, were aged about 6 to 95. Total RNA was isolated from each sample in quantities of at least 5 micrograms. Study-level points and caveats: Possibly, changes in expanded clonotypes were confounded because donor CMV status was unknown.

V is TRBV12-3 or TRBV12-4 and J is TRBJ2-1; tentative D call: TRBD2 (5 bases). This receptor was taken from a man aged 25-45 years in good health. What was sequenced was blood. This CDR3 reads CASSFKGSSYNEQFF. The CDR3 DNA reads as TGTGCCAGCAGTTTCAAAGGGAGCTCCTACAATGAGCAGTTCTTC.